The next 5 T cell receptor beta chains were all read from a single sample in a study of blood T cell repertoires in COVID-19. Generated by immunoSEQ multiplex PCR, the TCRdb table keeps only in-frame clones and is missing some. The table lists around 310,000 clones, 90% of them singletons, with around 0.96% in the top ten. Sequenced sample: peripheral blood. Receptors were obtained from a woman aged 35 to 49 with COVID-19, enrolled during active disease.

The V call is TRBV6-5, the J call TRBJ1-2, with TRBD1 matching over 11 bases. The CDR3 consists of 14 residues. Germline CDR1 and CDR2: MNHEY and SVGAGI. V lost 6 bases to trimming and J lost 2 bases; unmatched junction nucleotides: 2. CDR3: CASRGDRGNYGYTF. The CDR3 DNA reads TGTGCCAGCAGGGGGGACAGGGGGAACTATGGCTACACCTTC.

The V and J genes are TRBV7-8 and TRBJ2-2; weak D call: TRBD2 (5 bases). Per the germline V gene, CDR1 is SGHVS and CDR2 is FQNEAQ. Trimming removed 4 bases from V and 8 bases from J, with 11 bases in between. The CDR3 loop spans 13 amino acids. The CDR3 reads CASSSSSGGELFF. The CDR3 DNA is TGTGCCAGCAGCTCATCATCGGGAGGGGAGCTGTTTTTT.

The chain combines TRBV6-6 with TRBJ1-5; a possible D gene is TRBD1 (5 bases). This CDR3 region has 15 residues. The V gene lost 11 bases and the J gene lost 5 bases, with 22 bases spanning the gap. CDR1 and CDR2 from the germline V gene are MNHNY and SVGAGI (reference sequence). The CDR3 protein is CAVGERRTSDQPQHF. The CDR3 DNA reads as TGTGCCGTGGGTGAACGAAGGACATCAGATCAGCCCCAGCATTTT.

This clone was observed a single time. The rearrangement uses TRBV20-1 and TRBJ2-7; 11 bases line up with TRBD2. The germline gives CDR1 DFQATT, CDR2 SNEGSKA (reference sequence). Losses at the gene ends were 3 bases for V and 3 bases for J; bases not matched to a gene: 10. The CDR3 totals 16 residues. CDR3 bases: TGCAGTGCTAGTGGGGATGGGACTAGCGGAATCTACGAGCAGTACTTC. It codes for CSASGDGTSGIYEQYF.

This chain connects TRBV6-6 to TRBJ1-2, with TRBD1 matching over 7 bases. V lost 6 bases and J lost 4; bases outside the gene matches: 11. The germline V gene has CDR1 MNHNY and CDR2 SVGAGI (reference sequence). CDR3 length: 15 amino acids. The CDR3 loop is CASRLAPGQSYGYTF. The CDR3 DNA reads TGTGCCAGCAGACTTGCTCCGGGACAGAGCTATGGCTACACCTTC.